Below, 23 T cell receptor beta chains from the same sample are listed, as sequenced in a study of blood T cell repertoires in COVID-19. Only in-frame clones appear in the TCRdb table, and some are missing; sequencing was by immunoSEQ multiplex PCR. The sample holds 50,000 to 60,000 clones, roughly 80% seen once. The sample taken for sequencing was peripheral blood. The receptor set was obtained from a man at least 80 years old with COVID-19, enrolled during active disease.

This clone was seen once. The chain combines TRBV27 with TRBJ2-2; 10 nucleotides line up with TRBD1. The CDR3 covers 15 residues. Germline V gene sequence: CDR1 MNHEY, CDR2 SMNVEV (reference sequence). V gave up 5 bases and J gave up 4 bases; unmatched junction bases: 4. Here the CDR3 reads CASSLGQGSTGELFF. CDR3 nucleotides: TGTGCCAGCAGTCTGGGACAGGGGAGCACCGGGGAGCTGTTTTTT.

This rearrangement joins TRBV5-1 to TRBJ1-1; 8 bases are shared with TRBD1. Per the germline V gene, CDR1 is SGHRS and CDR2 is YFSETQ. The CDR3 covers 14 residues. J was trimmed by 4 bases and V by 3 bases; bases with no gene match: 5. The CDR3 DNA reads as TGCGCCAGCAGCTCTCAGGGGGCGCTCACTGAAGCTTTCTTT. It encodes CASSSQGALTEAFF.

The V and J genes are TRBV24-1 and TRBJ1-1; TRBD1 matches 8 bases. There are 14 residues in the CDR3. Germline trimming cut 9 bases from V and 5 bases from J; bases unmatched to any gene: 10. In germline, CDR1 is KGHDR, CDR2 SFDVKD. The CDR3 spells CATRAQGANTEAFF. The CDR3 region has the DNA TGTGCCACCCGAGCCCAGGGGGCAAATACTGAAGCTTTCTTT.

This chain uses TRBV4-3 with TRBJ2-2; possible D gene TRBD1, 5 bases. The germline V gene has CDR1 LGHNA and CDR2 YSLEER. Trimming left V 1 base short and J 7 bases short, with 13 bases between. There are 15 residues in the CDR3. The CDR3 loop is CASSQGRQGGGELFF. The DNA for the CDR3 is TGCGCCAGCAGCCAAGGGCGGCAGGGTGGCGGGGAGCTGTTTTTT.

This clone was seen a single time. The rearrangement links TRBV9 to TRBJ1-1; 10 nucleotides line up with TRBD1. The germline gives CDR1 SGDLS, CDR2 YYNGEE. The V segment lost 3 bases and the J segment 4 bases; nucleotides outside the gene matches: 9. The CDR3 contains 16 residues. The CDR3 sequence: CASSADRGPGATEAFF. The CDR3 region has the DNA TGTGCCAGCAGCGCCGACAGGGGGCCTGGTGCCACTGAAGCTTTCTTT.

V usage is TRBV6-6 and J usage is TRBJ1-5, with D perhaps matching TRBD1 (6 bases). Germline lookup yields CDR1 MNHNY and CDR2 SVGAGI (reference sequence). Trimming left V 0 bases short and J 0 bases short, with 9 bases between. The length of the CDR3 is 16 residues. The chain's CDR3 is CASSYSRGSSNQPQHF. The CDR3 DNA sequence: TGTGCCAGCAGTTACTCGAGGGGGAGTAGCAATCAGCCCCAGCATTTT.

This chain uses TRBV5-4 with TRBJ2-3, with a possible D match to TRBD1 (5 bases). CDR1 SGHNT and CDR2 YYREEE come from the germline V gene (reference sequence). The V end lost 1 base, the J end lost 1 base, and 10 bases lay between the germline ends. The CDR3 runs 15 residues. In DNA, the CDR3 is TGTGCCAGCAGCTTGATGGGGCCTGGCACAGATACGCAGTATTTT. Amino acids: CASSLMGPGTDTQYF. Combining the CDR3 with reference TRBV5-4 and TRBJ2-3 gives the whole variable domain ETGVTQSPTHLIKTRGQQVTLRCSSQSGHNTVSWYQQALGQGPQFIFQYYREEENGRGNFPPRFSGLQFPNYSSELNVNALELDDSALYLCASSLMGPGTDTQYFGPGTRLTVL.

The chain couples TRBV11-2 to TRBJ1-2; TRBD1 is a possible D gene (6 bases). The V gene lost 5 bases and the J gene lost 2 bases, with 18 bases spanning the gap. CDR3 length equals 16 residues. Germline V lookup: CDR1 SGHAT, CDR2 FQNNGV. CDR3 in amino acids: CASSLRGGALNYGYTF. CDR3 nucleotide sequence: TGTGCCAGCAGCCTACGGGGGGGGGCGCTGAACTATGGCTACACCTTC.

V gene TRBV6-5 combines with J gene TRBJ2-7; the D gene is possibly TRBD1 (6 bases). The CDR3 runs 14 residues. The germline V and J ends were trimmed by 4 bases and 2 bases, with 12 bases remaining between them. In germline, CDR1 is MNHEY, CDR2 SVGAGI. CDR3 nucleotides: TGTGCCAGCAGTTTCACAGGGTCACCCTACGAGCAGTACGTC. Translation gives CASSFTGSPYEQYV.

The chain has TRBV29-1 and TRBJ1-1; maybe TRBD1 (5 bases). Trimming took 6 bases from V and 0 from J, leaving 11 bases between them. The germline gives CDR1 SQVTM, CDR2 ANQGSEA. CDR3 size: 13 residues. CDR3 in amino acids: CSVKKGMNTEAFF. The CDR3, as DNA: TGCAGCGTCAAAAAGGGGATGAACACTGAAGCTTTCTTT.

There are a few counts of this clone. The genes are TRBV28 and TRBJ2-7; 7 bases are a match to TRBD2. Trimming at V came to 8 bases and at J to 0 bases, leaving 4 bases not matched to a gene. From germline, CDR1 is MDHEN and CDR2 SYDVKM. The CDR3 contains 13 residues. The CDR3 is CASREESSYEQYF. CDR3 in DNA: TGTGCCAGCCGGGAGGAAAGCTCCTACGAGCAGTACTTC. Variable domain in full (rest from reference TRBV28 and TRBJ2-7): DVKVTQSSRYLVKRTGEKVFLECVQDMDHENMFWYRQDPGLGLRLIYFSYDVKMKEKGDIPEGYSVSREKKERFSLILESASTNQTSMYLCASREESSYEQYFGPGTRLTVT.

The rearrangement uses TRBV12-5 and TRBJ2-3; D is unresolved. CDR1 and CDR2 (germline): LGHNT, FRNRAP. This CDR3 contains 14 residues. Trimming took off 5 bases at V and 3 bases at J, with 12 bases between the two ends. The CDR3 sequence is CASGAETLTDTQYF. DNA of the CDR3: TGTGCTAGTGGTGCCGAAACTTTGACAGATACGCAGTATTTT.

The rearrangement joins TRBV13 to TRBJ1-2, with a weak D call TRBD1 (5 bases). The V end was cut by 5 bases, the J end by 4 bases, with 14 bases between. Germline V CDR1 and CDR2: PRHDT, FYEKMQ (reference sequence). The CDR3 length is 14 residues. The CDR3 DNA reads TGTGCCAGCAGCCCCTTTGACAGCGCCTATGGCTACACCTTC. Amino acid sequence: CASSPFDSAYGYTF. Full variable domain (missing parts from reference TRBV13 and TRBJ1-2): AAGVIQSPRHLIKEKRETATLKCYPIPRHDTVYWYQQGPGQDPQFLISFYEKMQSDKGSIPDRFSAQQFSDYHSELNMSSLELGDSALYFCASSPFDSAYGYTFGSGTRLTVV.

The V gene is TRBV5-1, the J gene TRBJ2-1; 9 bases line up with TRBD1. J lost 3 bases, V lost 3 bases, and 4 bases had no gene match. In germline, CDR1 is SGHRS, CDR2 YFSETQ. CDR3 length equals 15 residues. This CDR3 is CASSWGDRDYNEQFF. The DNA for the CDR3 is TGCGCCAGCAGCTGGGGGGACAGGGACTACAATGAGCAGTTCTTC.

The chain links TRBV4-2 to TRBJ2-5; D may be TRBD1 (7 bases). This CDR3 has 16 residues. The germline V and J ends were trimmed by 0 bases and 5 bases, with 16 bases remaining between them. The V gene's germline CDR1 is LGHNA and CDR2 YNFKEQ. The CDR3 bases are TGTGCCAGCAGCCAAGATCCGCCAGGGGGGTGGGAGACCCAGTACTTC. Amino acid sequence: CASSQDPPGGWETQYF.

The chain employs TRBV19 and TRBJ2-1; 11 nucleotides agree with TRBD1. CDR3 size: 15 residues. With V trimmed by 5 bases and J by 3 bases, 3 bases remained unmatched. CDR1 and CDR2 (germline): LNHDA, SQIVND (reference sequence). The CDR3 sequence: CASSQGTGGYNEQFF. The CDR3 coding sequence is TGTGCCAGTAGTCAGGGGACAGGGGGCTACAATGAGCAGTTCTTC.

The rearrangement links TRBV12-3 or TRBV12-4 to TRBJ2-1; tentative D call: TRBD1 (6 bases). V lost 6 bases, J lost 10 bases, and 13 bases lay in between. The CDR3 totals 12 residues. The CDR3, as DNA: TGTGCCAGCAGAGTCAGGGGAATCGAGCAGTTCTTC. As protein: CASRVRGIEQFF.

This rearrangement joins TRBV5-1 to TRBJ2-7; 8 bases are a match to TRBD1. The CDR3 consists of 16 residues. Germline CDR1 SGHRS, CDR2 YFSETQ. V was pared by 3 bases and J by 2 bases, with 10 bases of the junction left unmatched. The CDR3 DNA is TGCGCCAGCAGCTCCTCCGGGACAGGATCGACCTACGAGCAGTACTTC. Its protein product is CASSSSGTGSTYEQYF.

The chain recombines TRBV5-1 with TRBJ2-7, with 9 bases identical to TRBD2. The CDR3 extends over 16 amino acids. Germline lookup yields CDR1 SGHRS and CDR2 YFSETQ. With V trimmed by 0 bases and J by 0 bases, 4 bases remained unmatched. The CDR3 region is CASSLVSGGSSYEQYF. The CDR3 region has the DNA TGCGCCAGCAGCTTGGTTAGCGGGGGCAGCTCCTACGAGCAGTACTTC.

The chain carries TRBV4-1 and TRBJ1-3; TRBD1 matches 7 bases. With V trimmed by 4 bases and J by 4 bases, 1 base remained unmatched. This CDR3 region has 13 residues. Germline assignment: CDR1 MGHRA and CDR2 YSYEKL. Written as DNA, the CDR3 is TGCGCCAGCAGCCCACAGGGGGGAAACACCATATATTTT. Its protein is CASSPQGGNTIYF.

The V gene is TRBV24-1, the J gene TRBJ2-7; 9 nucleotides match TRBD1. After removal of 3 bases from V and 2 bases from J, the junction contained 7 bases not matched to a gene. The CDR3 is made up of 16 amino acids. The germline V gene encodes CDR1 KGHDR and CDR2 SFDVKD. CDR3 sequence (DNA): TGTGCCACCAGTGATGCACCGGGACAGGGCCCCTACGAGCAGTACTTC. This codes for CATSDAPGQGPYEQYF.

V is TRBV19 and J is TRBJ1-2; TRBD1 aligns across 8 bases. V shed 6 bases and J 4 bases; nucleotides not matched to a gene: 7. This CDR3 contains 14 residues. Germline V gives CDR1 LNHDA, CDR2 SQIVND (reference sequence). The CDR3 nucleotides read TGTGCCAGTAGCCTACAGGGGGTTGTCTATGGCTACACCTTC. As protein: CASSLQGVVYGYTF. Full variable domain (remainder filled in from reference TRBV19 and TRBJ1-2): DGGITQSPKYLFRKEGQNVTLSCEQNLNHDAMYWYRQDPGQGLRLIYYSQIVNDFQKGDIAEGYSVSREKKESFPLTVTSAQKNPTAFYLCASSLQGVVYGYTFGSGTRLTVV.

The chain has TRBV4-3 and TRBJ1-5; weak D call: TRBD1 (6 bases). CDR1 and CDR2 (germline): LGHNA, YSLEER. This CDR3 has 17 amino acids. V was clipped by 0 bases and J by 2 bases, with 14 bases between them. This chain's CDR3 is CASSQERLGAGNQPQHF. In DNA, the CDR3 is TGCGCCAGCAGCCAAGAGAGGTTGGGGGCCGGCAATCAGCCCCAGCATTTT.